Presented here are 28 T cell receptor beta chains from one specimen sequenced in a study of neurological immune-mediated disorders. TCRdb re-called the 5' RACE reads through MiXCR, storing one row per CDR3 protein. The sample yields over 25,000 distinct CDR3 sequences, roughly 12% seen once. The sequenced sample consisted of PBMCs. These receptors originate from a woman aged 60 to 75 in good health.

Many counts were recorded for this clonotype. The rearrangement uses TRBV12-3 or TRBV12-4 and TRBJ1-5, with 7 bases aligning to TRBD1. The CDR3 sequence is 17 residues long. The ends lost 5 bases at V and 0 bases at J; junction bases unmatched: 10. The CDR3 DNA sequence: TGTGCCAGCAGTCAGGACAGGTCCTTCGATAGCAATCAGCCCCAGCATTTT. Protein: CASSQDRSFDSNQPQHF.

This clonotype was observed many times. This chain uses TRBV24-1 with TRBJ1-2; D is undetermined. Looked up from germline, CDR1 is KGHDR and CDR2 is SFDVKD. The CDR3 covers 11 residues. V was pared by 9 bases and J by 8 bases, with 12 bases between. This chain's CDR3 is CATSGQRGYTF. CDR3 bases: TGTGCCACCTCGGGTCAGCGGGGCTACACCTTC.

This clonotype was observed many times. The chain employs TRBV7-3 and TRBJ2-1; unclear D gene. Trimming removed 0 bases at V and 2 bases at J, with 5 bases between. The CDR3 totals 14 residues. Germline values: CDR1 SGHTA, CDR2 FQGTGA. CDR3 nucleotide sequence: TGTGCCAGCAGCTTAACACAGACCTACAATGAGCAGTTCTTC. This codes for CASSLTQTYNEQFF.

This clonotype was recorded at least ten times. The chain carries TRBV7-7 and TRBJ2-5; 11 positions agree with TRBD2. Germline trimming cut 5 bases from V and 5 bases from J; bases unmatched to any gene: 10. CDR1 is SSHAT and CDR2 is FNYEAQ in the germline V gene (reference sequence). The CDR3 is 16 residues long. The CDR3 here is CASSPRVAGGLETQYF. Written as DNA, the CDR3 is TGTGCCAGCAGCCCCCGGGTAGCGGGGGGGCTGGAGACCCAGTACTTC.

This clonotype was recorded many times. CDR3: CASVSGMWQETQYF. CDR3 nucleotide sequence: TGTGCCAGCGTTAGCGGGATGTGGCAAGAGACCCAGTACTTC. The V gene is TRBV12-3 or TRBV12-4, the J gene TRBJ2-5; 8 bases map to TRBD2. V shed 8 bases and J 2 bases; nucleotides not matched to a gene: 7. The CDR3 length is 14 residues.

This clonotype was counted at least ten times. This chain connects TRBV13 to TRBJ2-5; 11 positions match TRBD2. V shed 1 base, J shed 8 bases, and the junction held 12 bases outside the gene matches. CDR3 size: 17 residues. Germline loops: CDR1 PRHDT, CDR2 FYEKMQ (reference sequence). CDR3 region: CASSLVPSGGPAFTQYF. DNA for the CDR3: TGTGCCAGCAGCTTAGTGCCTAGCGGGGGGCCCGCTTTCACCCAGTACTTC.

This clonotype was found many times. The chain recombines TRBV20-1 with TRBJ2-1, with D tentatively TRBD2 (6 bases). Germline V gene lookup returns CDR1 DFQATT and CDR2 SNEGSKA (reference sequence). This CDR3 comprises 15 residues. V was trimmed by 6 bases and J by 0 bases, leaving 15 bases between them. CDR3 in DNA: TGCAGTGCCCCCTCTCGGGGGAGCTCCTACAATGAGCAGTTCTTC. The encoded protein is CSAPSRGSSYNEQFF.

The chain joins TRBV7-2 to TRBJ1-1; 7 bases are a match to TRBD1. This CDR3 is 16 amino acids long. The trim removed 1 base at V and 4 bases at J, leaving 9 bases unmatched. Germline V gene sequence: CDR1 SGHTA, CDR2 FQGNSA. Here the CDR3 reads CASSLEQGGKGTEAFF. For the CDR3, the DNA is TGTGCCAGCAGCTTAGAGCAGGGGGGGAAGGGCACTGAAGCTTTCTTT.

The CDR3 region has the DNA TGTGCCAGTATCAACAGGGGAATGGATGAAAAACTGTTTTTT. It codes for CASINRGMDEKLFF. The rearrangement joins TRBV12-3 or TRBV12-4 to TRBJ1-4; 7 bases map to TRBD1. The ends lost 9 bases at V and 6 bases at J; junction bases unmatched: 10. CDR3 length: 14 amino acids.

This clonotype was observed at least ten times. This chain connects TRBV7-2 to TRBJ2-7, with 12 nucleotides matching TRBD1. Germline assignment: CDR1 SGHTA and CDR2 FQGNSA. This CDR3 contains 14 residues. Losses at the gene ends were 4 bases for V and 6 bases for J; bases not matched to a gene: 4. This CDR3 is CASSYGTGGGEQYF. Here the CDR3 DNA reads TGTGCCAGCAGCTACGGGACAGGGGGCGGCGAGCAGTACTTC.

This clonotype was recorded at least ten times. V and J are TRBV20-1 and TRBJ1-2, with TRBD1 identical over 10 bases. The V and J ends lost 1 base and 5 bases, in that order; junction bases with no gene match: 16. CDR1 and CDR2 from the germline V gene are DFQATT and SNEGSKA (reference sequence). The CDR3 is made up of 18 amino acids. The CDR3 loop reads CSARVGGQGGVQLYGYTF. In DNA, the CDR3 is TGCAGTGCTAGAGTGGGCGGACAGGGGGGGGTCCAACTATATGGCTACACCTTC.

The table lists this clonotype with many counts. This rearrangement joins TRBV12-3 or TRBV12-4 to TRBJ1-2; maybe TRBD1 (6 bases). Trimming pared 6 bases from V and 4 bases from J, leaving 12 bases between. The CDR3 loop spans 13 amino acids. The CDR3 protein is CASRSVGAYGYTF. The DNA of the CDR3 is TGTGCCAGCAGATCCGTGGGGGCCTATGGCTACACCTTC.

A note on this clonotype: This may come from a read error, since a much larger clone is one base off. The chain carries TRBV3-1 and TRBJ1-2; 7 nucleotides line up with TRBD1. The CDR3 is made up of 13 amino acids. The germline V gene encodes CDR1 LGHDT and CDR2 YNNKEL (reference sequence). CDR3 nucleotides: TGTGCCAGCAGCCCTCGACAGGGATATGTCTACACCTTC. Translation: CASSPRQGYVYTF. Looking up the rest from reference TRBV3-1 and TRBJ1-2 gives the full variable domain: DTAVSQTPKYLVTQMGNDKSIKCEQNLGHDTMYWYKQDSKKFLKIMFSYNNKELIINETVPNRFSPKSPDKAHLNLHINSLELGDSAVYFCASSPRQGYVYTFGSGTRLTVV.

This clonotype was seen ten or more times. The V gene is TRBV11-2, the J gene TRBJ1-2; D unresolved. This CDR3 has 14 residues. Per germline, CDR1 SGHAT and CDR2 FQNNGV. V lost 8 bases to trimming and J lost 8 bases, with 21 bases between them. CDR3 region: CASSLLSDLGGYTF. The DNA for the CDR3 is TGTGCCAGCTCCCTATTATCCGATTTGGGGGGCTACACCTTC.

This clonotype has a count of ten or more. The V gene is TRBV12-3 or TRBV12-4, the J gene TRBJ1-2, with a weak D call TRBD1 (6 bases). This CDR3 is 12 amino acids long. The ends were cut back, 9 bases at V and 3 bases at J, with 11 bases in the middle. CDR3 DNA: TGTGCCAGTTCGGACAGCTACTATGGCTACACCTTC. It encodes CASSDSYYGYTF.

In its sample, this clonotype was seen many times. The gene calls are TRBV5-1 and TRBJ1-2; a weak D match, TRBD1 (6 bases). The germline V gene has CDR1 SGHRS and CDR2 YFSETQ. This CDR3 is 15 amino acids long. Trimming took off 4 bases at V and 4 bases at J, with 17 bases between the two ends. In nucleotides, the CDR3 is TGCGCCAGCAGCCAAAGGACAGATAGCGTCTATGGCTACACCTTC. Its translation is CASSQRTDSVYGYTF.

This clonotype was seen ten or more times. V is TRBV12-3 or TRBV12-4 and J is TRBJ1-2, with TRBD1 identical over 7 bases. This CDR3 has 13 amino acids. Unmatched junction bases numbered 3, after V lost 1 base and J lost 7 bases. CDR3 in amino acids: CASSLGQGFGYTF. In DNA, the CDR3 is TGTGCCAGCAGTTTAGGACAGGGCTTTGGCTACACCTTC.

Concerning this clonotype: This may be a read error: a much more frequent sequence differs by one nucleotide. CDR3 bases: TGCGCCAGCAGCTCCACCGGGACATCCCCCTACGAGCAGTACTTC. Translating gives CASSSTGTSPYEQYF. This chain uses TRBV5-1 with TRBJ2-7; D possibly corresponds to TRBD1 (6 bases). Trimming took off 3 bases at V and 2 bases at J, with 15 bases between the two ends. The CDR3 contains 15 residues. Germline CDR1 and CDR2: SGHRS and YFSETQ.

This clonotype was recorded at least ten times. The V gene is TRBV2, the J gene TRBJ2-7, with D perhaps given as TRBD1 or TRBD2 (5 bases each). CDR1 and CDR2 (germline): SNHLY, FYNNEI. The CDR3 consists of 12 residues. The V and J ends lost 6 bases and 5 bases respectively, with 11 bases between them. For the CDR3, the DNA is TGTGCCAGCAGCTTGGGGGTAAACGAGCAGTACTTC. As protein: CASSLGVNEQYF.

This clonotype was seen at least ten times. The V call is TRBV7-2, the J call TRBJ1-6; tentative D call: TRBD1 (6 bases). The CDR3 loop spans 15 amino acids. Germline V gives CDR1 SGHTA, CDR2 FQGNSA. V gave up 5 bases and J gave up 7 bases, with 15 bases separating them. CDR3 DNA: TGTGCCAGCAGCGCCCCCGGGGGGCGAAATTCACCCCTCCACTTT. It translates to CASSAPGGRNSPLHF.

This clonotype appeared many times. This chain links TRBV13 with TRBJ2-3, with D maybe TRBD2 (6 bases). V lost 2 bases to trimming and J lost 6 bases, with 15 bases between them. The germline gives CDR1 PRHDT, CDR2 FYEKMQ (reference sequence). The CDR3 has 15 amino acids. As DNA, the CDR3 is TGTGCCAGCAGCTTAACGGGGCGGGGTCTTGATACGCAGTATTTT. Protein sequence: CASSLTGRGLDTQYF.

This clonotype was seen many times. The chain recombines TRBV7-7 with TRBJ2-5; 9 positions match TRBD2. The germline CDR1 and CDR2 sequences are SSHAT and FNYEAQ (reference sequence). The CDR3 loop spans 16 amino acids. The J segment lost 1 base and the V segment lost 2 bases, leaving 5 bases of the junction unmatched. The CDR3 sequence: CASSLSTSGPQETQYF. CDR3 nucleotide sequence: TGTGCCAGCAGCTTATCTACTAGCGGGCCCCAAGAGACCCAGTACTTC.

This clonotype was seen at least ten times. The chain combines TRBV10-2 with TRBJ1-2; 9 bases agree with TRBD1. CDR3 length: 14 amino acids. J lost 4 bases, V lost 2 bases, and 2 bases had no gene match. CDR1 is WSHSY, CDR2 SAAADI, per germline. The CDR3 protein is CASSEETGGYGYTF. The CDR3, as DNA: TGCGCCAGCAGTGAGGAGACAGGGGGCTATGGCTACACCTTC.

This clonotype was detected a few times. J is TRBJ1-1 and V is TRBV2; D is uncertain. The V gene lost 3 bases and the J gene lost 6 bases, with 14 bases spanning the gap. Germline CDR1 and CDR2: SNHLY and FYNNEI. This CDR3 contains 14 residues. Written as DNA, the CDR3 is TGTGCCAGCAGTGAGATCAAGGGTGAGGCTGAAGCTTTCTTT. The encoded protein is CASSEIKGEAEAFF.

This clonotype has at least ten counts. This chain links TRBV20-1 with TRBJ1-5, with 12 bases identical to TRBD1. Germline V gene sequence: CDR1 DFQATT, CDR2 SNEGSKA (reference sequence). CDR3 length equals 17 residues. Trimming at V came to 5 bases and at J to 0 bases, leaving 8 bases not matched to a gene. The CDR3 nucleotides read TGCAGTGCTTATGCGGGACAGGGGGCTTATAGCAATCAGCCCCAGCATTTT. It translates to CSAYAGQGAYSNQPQHF.

This clonotype came up many times. The chain carries TRBV20-1 and TRBJ2-7; TRBD1 matches 10 bases. The V and J ends lost 6 bases and 7 bases, in that order; junction bases with no gene match: 9. This CDR3 contains 13 residues. Looked up from germline, CDR1 is DFQATT and CDR2 is SNEGSKA (reference sequence). The CDR3 DNA reads TGCAGTGCCGTCAGGACAGGGGGGAAAGAGCAGTACTTC. Protein sequence: CSAVRTGGKEQYF.

In its sample, this clonotype was seen many times. The rearrangement links TRBV7-2 to TRBJ2-2; TRBD2 matches 7 bases. Germline trimming cut 3 bases from V and 4 bases from J; bases unmatched to any gene: 2. This CDR3 is built from 14 residues. The germline V gene encodes CDR1 SGHTA and CDR2 FQGNSA. The CDR3 DNA reads as TGTGCCAGCAGCTTCGGCGGGGGCACCGGGGAGCTGTTTTTT. Its protein is CASSFGGGTGELFF.

In its sample, this clonotype was seen many times. The chain couples TRBV6-2 or TRBV6-3 to TRBJ1-1; D perhaps matches TRBD1 (5 bases). The CDR3 spans 13 residues. CDR1 MNHEY and CDR2 SVGEGT come from the germline V gene. V gave up 7 bases and J gave up 1 base, with 10 bases separating them. The CDR3, as DNA: TGTGCCAGCACCAGGGACGGGAACACTGAAGCTTTCTTT. This codes for CASTRDGNTEAFF.